This TCR beta chain appears in the sequencing data of a study of blood T cell repertoires in COVID-19 (dated by TCRdb to between 2020 and 2021). For context, the study as a whole: Collaborator samples came from the United States, Italy and Spain and covered acute and convalescent phases of COVID-19. The material from the prospective study consisted of cDNA or gDNA derived from T cells, B-cell-depleted T cells, or PBMCs. Subjects who had been exposed to COVID-19, were actively infected with it, or had recovered from it provided the deeply sampled blood TCRbeta repertoires that made up the dataset. A freely available public database, intended as a resource for researchers studying the immune response to SARS-CoV-2, is where the repertoires were released. Samples were obtained from the ongoing ImmuneRACE study (first 160 participants) and from 1,254 subjects provided by 6 global collaborators. Nearly every sample came with metadata listing a de-identified subject ID, COVID-19 status, age in years and sex. Where HLA class I and class II types were available, the types were taken from metadata supplied by the sample provider, not from assay-based typing. Beyond this particular receptor, the publication reports: How much clinical and demographic metadata was included differed by source and by participant, and the metadata was provided uncurated.

In Seattle, one collaborating source enrolled patients while the infection was active and tracked those patients longitudinally over the course of disease. Whole blood was collected in K2EDTA tubes by collaborating institutions according to the institutions' own protocols. For TCRbeta analysis, collaborators shipped samples as frozen whole blood, isolated PBMCs, or DNA extracted from either of those sample types. Inclusive of the bounding cysteine and phenylalanine, the CDR3 is 15 residues long. CDR3 DNA is the only sequence kept; it has 45 bases, read in frame from the first base. Clipping removes 3 bases from V and 9 bases from J, with 8 as the unmatched junction base count. According to the germline V gene (reference sequence), CDR1 reads DFQATT and CDR2 reads SNEGSKA. TCRbeta CDR3 regions were amplified from genomic DNA by means of the immunoSEQ Assay, a bias-controlled multiplex PCR. The study's own analysis went as follows. Nucleated cell counts per sample were estimated from amplification of reference gene primers within the assay. To quantify the absolute abundance of each unique TCRbeta CDR3 rearrangement, sequence reads were collapsed and filtered. Productive Simpson clonality was computed per sample as the square root of Simpson's diversity index over productive rearrangements. Held by TCRdb, this immuneACCESS table contains in-frame sequences only and omits some clones. Under half of the omission traces to an unresolved V gene where checked; the cause of the rest is unknown. Clonal size and the V and J genes are those of that table, whereas D and trimming came from the DNA. Counted in this sample were approximately 300,000 clones; about 80% of them appeared once. The leading ten clones occupy more than 15% of the sample.

Remarks on this clone: The antigen it binds to is not known. No base quality values were provided; no much bigger clone lies one nucleotide off.

The sequencing input was peripheral blood. The receptor comes from a person aged 65 to 79 with COVID-19, enrolled during active disease. The V gene is TRBV20-1 and the J gene is TRBJ1-6; the central 10 bases match TRBD1. The base sequence is TGCAGTGCTAGTCGGGGGGGGACAGGGGCTTCACCCCTCCACTTT. Translated, it reads CSASRGGTGASPLHF.